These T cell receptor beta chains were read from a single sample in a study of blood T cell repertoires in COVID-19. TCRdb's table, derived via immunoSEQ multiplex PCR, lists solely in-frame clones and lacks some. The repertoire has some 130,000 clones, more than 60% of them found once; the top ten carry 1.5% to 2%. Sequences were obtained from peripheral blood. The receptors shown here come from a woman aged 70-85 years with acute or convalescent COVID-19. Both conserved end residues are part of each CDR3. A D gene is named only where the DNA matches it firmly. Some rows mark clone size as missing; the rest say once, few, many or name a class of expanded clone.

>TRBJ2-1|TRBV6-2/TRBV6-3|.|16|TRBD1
TGTGCCAGCAGCACCCTCCAGGGGGCGCTGGACAATGAGCAGTTCTTC
CASSTLQGALDNEQFF
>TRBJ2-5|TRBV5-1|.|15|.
TGCGCCAGCAGCCCTGAAGGTCCTAGCGCAGAGACCCAGTACTTC
CASSPEGPSAETQYF
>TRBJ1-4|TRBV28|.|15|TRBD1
TGTGCCAGCAGTTCCCCACAGGGGACTAATGAAAAACTGTTTTTT
CASSSPQGTNEKLFF
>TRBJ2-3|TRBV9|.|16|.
TGTGCCAGCAGCGGACGAGCGGGTGAAAGCACAGATACGCAGTATTTT
CASSGRAGESTDTQYF
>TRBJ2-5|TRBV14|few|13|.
TGTGCCAGCAGCCAAAATCTCGGAGAGACCCAGTACTTC
CASSQNLGETQYF
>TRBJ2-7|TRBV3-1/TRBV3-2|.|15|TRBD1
TGTGCCAGCAGCCAAGGTTCACAGGGGATCTACGAGCAGTACTTC
CASSQGSQGIYEQYF
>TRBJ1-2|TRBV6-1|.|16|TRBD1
TGTGCCAGCAGTGAAGGCAGGGGGAGCTGGAGCTATGGCTACACCTTC
CASSEGRGSWSYGYTF
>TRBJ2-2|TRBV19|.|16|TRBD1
TGTGCCAGTAGGCCGCTCTACAGGGGTAACACCGGGGAGCTGTTTTTT
CASRPLYRGNTGELFF
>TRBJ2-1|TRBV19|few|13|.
TGTGCCAGTAGAGAGGGTTGGGGCAATGAGCAGTTCTTC
CASREGWGNEQFF
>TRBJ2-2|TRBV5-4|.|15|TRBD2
TGTGCCAGCAGCCGGACTAGCGGGAGTGCCGGGGAGCTGTTTTTT
CASSRTSGSAGELFF
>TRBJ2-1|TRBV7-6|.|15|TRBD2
TGTGCCAGCAGCCCTAGCGGGAGGGGATACAATGAGCAGTTCTTC
CASSPSGRGYNEQFF
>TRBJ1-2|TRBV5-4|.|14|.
TGTGCCAGCAGCTTATTCGGACTGGACTATGGCTACACCTTC
CASSLFGLDYGYTF
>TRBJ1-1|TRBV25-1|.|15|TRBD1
TGTGCCAGCAGTGGAGGGACAGCACATAGTACTGAAGCTTTCTTT
CASSGGTAHSTEAFF
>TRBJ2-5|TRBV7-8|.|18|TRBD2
TGTGCCAGCAGCTCTGGGACTAGCGGGAACCTCCGAGTAGAGACCCAGTACTTC
CASSSGTSGNLRVETQYF
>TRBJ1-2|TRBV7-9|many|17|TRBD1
TGTGCCAGCAGCTTTGGGGACAGGGGGCTGGCTAACTATGGCTACACCTTC
CASSFGDRGLANYGYTF
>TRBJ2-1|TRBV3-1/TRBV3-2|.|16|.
TGTGCCAGCAGCCTAGGGGGCGGGGGGCCTCGGGATGAGCAGTTCTTC
CASSLGGGGPRDEQFF
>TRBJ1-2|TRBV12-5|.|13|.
TGTGCTAGTGGTTTCACCGGGAACTATGGCTACACCTTC
CASGFTGNYGYTF
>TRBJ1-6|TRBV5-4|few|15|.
TGTGCCAGCAGCTTGTTTACACAATATAATTCACCCCTCCACTTT
CASSLFTQYNSPLHF
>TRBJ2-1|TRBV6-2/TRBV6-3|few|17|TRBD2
TGTGCCAGCAGTTACTCGGGACTAGCGGGGGTATACAATGAGCAGTTCTTC
CASSYSGLAGVYNEQFF
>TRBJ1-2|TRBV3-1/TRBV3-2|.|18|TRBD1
TGTGCCAGCAGCCAAGCCCGACCGGGACAGGGGGCTAAAGGTGGCTACACCTTC
CASSQARPGQGAKGGYTF